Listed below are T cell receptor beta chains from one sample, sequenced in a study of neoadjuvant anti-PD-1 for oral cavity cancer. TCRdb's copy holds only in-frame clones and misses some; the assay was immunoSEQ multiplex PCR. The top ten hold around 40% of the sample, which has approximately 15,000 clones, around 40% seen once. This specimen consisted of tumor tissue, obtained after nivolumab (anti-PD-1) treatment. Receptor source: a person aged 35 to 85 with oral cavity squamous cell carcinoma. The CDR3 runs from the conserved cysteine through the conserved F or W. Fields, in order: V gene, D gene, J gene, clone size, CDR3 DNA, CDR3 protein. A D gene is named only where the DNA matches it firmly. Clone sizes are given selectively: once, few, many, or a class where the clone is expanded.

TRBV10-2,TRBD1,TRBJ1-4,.,TGCGCCAGCAGACCCGACAGGGATTGGGAAAAACTGTTTTTT,CASRPDRDWEKLFF
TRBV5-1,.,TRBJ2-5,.,TGCGCCAGCAGCTGGGGGGGCGCAGCCCAAGAGACCCAGTACTTC,CASSWGGAAQETQYF
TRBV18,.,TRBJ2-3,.,TGTGCCAGCTCACCACTGATTACAGATACGCAGTATTTT,CASSPLITDTQYF
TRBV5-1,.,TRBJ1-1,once,TGCGCCAGCAGCTTGGCGGGGGGACAGAACACTGAAGCTTTCTTT,CASSLAGGQNTEAFF
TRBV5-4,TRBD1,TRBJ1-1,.,TGTGCCAGCAGCAGGACAGGGGGAGAAGCTTTCTTT,CASSRTGGEAFF
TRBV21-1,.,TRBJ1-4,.,TGTGCCAGCAGCACCCAGAGGGGCCCAACAGGGGGCGTTAGGTCGACAACTAATGAAAAACTGTTTTTT,CASSTQRGPTGGVRSTTNEKLFF
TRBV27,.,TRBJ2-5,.,TGTGCCAGCAGTCCAAGGAGGGGGCAAGAGACCCAGTACTTC,CASSPRRGQETQYF
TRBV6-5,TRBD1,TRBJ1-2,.,TGTGCCAGCAGTTTGACAGGGCTTTATGGCTACACCTTC,CASSLTGLYGYTF
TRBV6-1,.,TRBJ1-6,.,TGTGCCAGCAGTAACAGGGAGGATTCACCCCTCCACTTT,CASSNREDSPLHF
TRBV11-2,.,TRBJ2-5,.,TGTGCCAGCACCTATCACGGGGGAGGGACCCAGTACTTC,CASTYHGGGTQYF
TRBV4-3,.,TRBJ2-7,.,TGCGCCAGCAGCTTACAGGGAAGATCGGGCTACGAGCAGTACTTC,CASSLQGRSGYEQYF
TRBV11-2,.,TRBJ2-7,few,TGTGCCAGCAGCTCAGGGCGAAACGGTGGGGGGCTCTACGAGCAGTACTTC,CASSSGRNGGGLYEQYF
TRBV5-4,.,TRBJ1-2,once,TGTGCCAGCAGCTATGGTGCAGGGAGTATGCGCTACACCTTC,CASSYGAGSMRYTF
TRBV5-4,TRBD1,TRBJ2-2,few,TGTGCCAGCAGCTTGGATGGACAGGGGACCGGGGAGCTGTTTTTT,CASSLDGQGTGELFF
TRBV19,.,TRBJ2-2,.,TGTGCCAGTAGTATAGCGGTGGGTAACACCGGGGAGCTGTTTTTT,CASSIAVGNTGELFF
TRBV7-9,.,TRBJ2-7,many,TGTGCCAGCAGCTTCGGGGCTTTGTACGAGCAGTACTTC,CASSFGALYEQYF
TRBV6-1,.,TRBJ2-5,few,TGTGCCAGCGGGCGGGAGACCCAGTACTTC,CASGRETQYF
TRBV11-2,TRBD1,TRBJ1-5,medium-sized,TGTGCCAGCAGCACGCAGGGGGCGTTTCAGCCCCAGCATTTT,CASSTQGAFQPQHF
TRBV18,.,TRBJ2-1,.,TGTGCCAGCTCACGTATAGGATTAAATGCTTTGAATGAGCAGTTCTTC,CASSRIGLNALNEQFF
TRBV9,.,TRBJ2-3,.,TGTGCCAGCAGCCCCCACGGCAGGGTATATCCAGATACGCAGTATTTT,CASSPHGRVYPDTQYF
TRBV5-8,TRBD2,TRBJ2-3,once,TGTGCCAGCAGCTTGGTACGGGGGGGACAAGATACGCAGTATTTT,CASSLVRGGQDTQYF
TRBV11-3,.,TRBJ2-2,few,TGTGCCAGCAGTTCTCCAGGGGCTTCGAACACCGGGGAGCTGTTTTTT,CASSSPGASNTGELFF
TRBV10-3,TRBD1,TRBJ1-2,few,TGTGCCATCAGCCAAACCTTGTCGGGACAGGGTGGCGGCTACACCTTC,CAISQTLSGQGGGYTF
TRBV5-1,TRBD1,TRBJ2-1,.,TGCGCCAGCAGCACTGACAGGGCGGGCTCCTACAATGAGCAGTTCTTC,CASSTDRAGSYNEQFF
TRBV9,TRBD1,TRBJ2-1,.,TGTGCCAGCAGCGTAGGATCAGGGACAGGGGGCTGGAATGAGCAGTTCTTC,CASSVGSGTGGWNEQFF
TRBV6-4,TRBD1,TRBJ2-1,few,TGTGCCAGCAGAACCGGGACAGGGAACACGGATGAGCAGTTCTTC,CASRTGTGNTDEQFF
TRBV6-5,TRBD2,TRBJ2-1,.,TGTGCCAGCAGTTCGCGCGGGGGGGCGTGGAATGAGCAGTTCTTC,CASSSRGGAWNEQFF
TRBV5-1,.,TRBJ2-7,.,TGCGCCAGCAGCTTCGATAACGAGCAGTACTTC,CASSFDNEQYF
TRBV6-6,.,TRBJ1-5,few,TGTGCCAGCGGATACAGGGAGAGCAATCAGCCCCAGCATTTT,CASGYRESNQPQHF
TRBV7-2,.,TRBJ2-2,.,TGTGCCAGCAGCTTAGCTCCCACGTACACCGGGGAGCTGTTTTTT,CASSLAPTYTGELFF
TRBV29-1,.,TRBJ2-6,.,TGCAGCGTTGAAGCAGGGACCAACTCTGGGGCCAACGTCCTGACTTTC,CSVEAGTNSGANVLTF
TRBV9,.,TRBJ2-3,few,TGTGCCAGCAGCGTAGGATCAACAGATACGCAGTATTTT,CASSVGSTDTQYF
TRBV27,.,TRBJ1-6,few,TGTGCCAGCAGCCCGGATCTATTGAGCTCCTATAATTCACCCCTCCACTTT,CASSPDLLSSYNSPLHF
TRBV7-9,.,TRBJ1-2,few,TGTGCCAGCAGCTTAGGGGTGGACCTCTATGGCTACACCTTC,CASSLGVDLYGYTF
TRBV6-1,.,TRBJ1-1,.,TGTGCCAGCAGTGAAGTGGGGAGTTACACTGAAGCTTTCTTT,CASSEVGSYTEAFF
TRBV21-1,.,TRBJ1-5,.,TGTGCCAGCAGCAAAGGCAGTTGGAGGGAGCAGCCCCAGCATTTT,CASSKGSWREQPQHF
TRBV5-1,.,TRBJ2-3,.,TGCGCCAGCAGCTTGGGGCCAAATCTAAGCACAGATACGCAGTATTTT,CASSLGPNLSTDTQYF
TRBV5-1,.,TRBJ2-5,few,TGCGCCAGCAAGGAGGGGGCCACCAACCAAGAGACCCAGTACTTC,CASKEGATNQETQYF
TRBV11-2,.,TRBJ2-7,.,TGTGCCAGCAGCTATCACCAGGGTGGCGAGCAGTACTTC,CASSYHQGGEQYF
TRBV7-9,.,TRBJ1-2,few,TGTGCCAGCAGCTTAGAGGGCAGCCTCTACTATGGCTACACCTTC,CASSLEGSLYYGYTF
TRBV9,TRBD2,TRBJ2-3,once,TGTGCCAGCAATGTAGCGGGGGAAACAGATACGCAGTATTTT,CASNVAGETDTQYF
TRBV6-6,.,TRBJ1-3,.,TGTGCCAGCAGGGACTCTGGAAACACCATATATTTT,CASRDSGNTIYF
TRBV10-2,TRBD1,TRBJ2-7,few,TGCGCCAGCAGTGAGTCACGGACAGGGTCCTACGAGCAGTACTTC,CASSESRTGSYEQYF
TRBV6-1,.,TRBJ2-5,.,TGTGCCAGCAGTGACCAAGAGACCCAGTACTTC,CASSDQETQYF
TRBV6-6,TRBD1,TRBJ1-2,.,TGTGCCAGCAGTAGGTCCGGGACAGAGTATGGCTACACCTTC,CASSRSGTEYGYTF
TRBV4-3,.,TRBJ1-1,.,TGCGCCAGCAGACGGGTGGGGGTCCCTGAAGCTTTCTTT,CASRRVGVPEAFF